A selection of T cell receptor beta chains follows, all from one sample in a study of OX40 agonist ivuxolimab in advanced cancers. Assay used: immunoSEQ multiplex PCR; TCRdb lists only in-frame clones, some missing. The sample lists under 25,000 clones, around 82% occurring once. Here the sequenced sample was CD4+ or CD8+ T cells sorted from blood, taken in a trial of the OX40 agonist ivuxolimab. The receptors originated from an adult with an advanced solid tumor such as melanoma, head and neck, liver or kidney cancer. Both conserved end residues are part of each CDR3. D genes are given only for firm matches. Clone sizes are given selectively: once, few, many, or a class where the clone is expanded.

cdr3_length	v_call	clone_size	d_call	j_call	cdr3_nt	cdr3_aa
14	TRBV6-1	-	-	TRBJ1-1	TGTGCCAGCACCCTGGACAGACTGAACACTGAAGCTTTCTTT	CASTLDRLNTEAFF
21	TRBV5-1	-	-	TRBJ2-5	TGCGCCAGCAGCTTGGAACCTATTGTGGGGAGTCGGGGACCTGGGGCGGAGACCCAGTACTTC	CASSLEPIVGSRGPGAETQYF
17	TRBV9	-	-	TRBJ2-3	TGTGCCAGCAGCGTAGAAGGGGGGCCGCCTAGCACAGATACGCAGTATTTT	CASSVEGGPPSTDTQYF
13	TRBV7-3	-	TRBD1	TRBJ2-1	TGTGCCAGCAGCTTAAGGGACAGACCACCGCAGTTCTTC	CASSLRDRPPQFF
15	TRBV6-5	-	TRBD1	TRBJ2-2	TGTGCCAGCAGAGGGGGACAGCGCGTCACCGGGGAGCTGTTTTTT	CASRGGQRVTGELFF
14	TRBV6-1	few	-	TRBJ1-1	TGTGCCAGCAGTGCTACAGGGTGGGACACTGAAGCTTTCTTT	CASSATGWDTEAFF
17	TRBV27	once	-	TRBJ1-1	TGTGCCAGCAGTCCGGAGGCGCAGGGCTTGATGAACACTGAAGCTTTCTTT	CASSPEAQGLMNTEAFF
16	TRBV5-1	few	-	TRBJ2-3	TGCGCCAGCAGCCCGTACCGACAGTCTAGCACAGATACGCAGTATTTT	CASSPYRQSSTDTQYF
13	TRBV6-5	-	TRBD1	TRBJ1-2	TGTGCCAGCAGAACCGGGACAGGATATGGCTACACCTTC	CASRTGTGYGYTF
15	TRBV27	-	-	TRBJ1-3	TGTGCCAGCAGTTTTTCGCCAGACGCTGGAAACACCATATATTTT	CASSFSPDAGNTIYF
16	TRBV11-2	-	-	TRBJ1-4	TGTGCCAGCAGCCTCCTCGGTCCTGGGGCTAATGAAAAACTGTTTTTT	CASSLLGPGANEKLFF
16	TRBV5-4	once	TRBD2	TRBJ2-2	TGTGCCAGCAGCTTGGCGAGCGGGGGGAGCACCGGGGAGCTGTTTTTT	CASSLASGGSTGELFF
12	TRBV28	-	-	TRBJ2-3	TGTGCCAGCAGTTTAGGGACAGATACGCAGTATTTT	CASSLGTDTQYF
13	TRBV7-9	-	-	TRBJ1-2	TGTGCCAGCACAATTTCGGGTTCCTATGGCTACACCTTC	CASTISGSYGYTF
15	TRBV4-1	-	TRBD1	TRBJ2-1	TGCGCCAGCAGCCAAGCGGGACAGCGAGGCAATGAGCAGTTCTTC	CASSQAGQRGNEQFF
15	TRBV7-6	-	TRBD1	TRBJ2-1	TGTGCCAGCAGGCCCGGGACAGCCTCCTACAATGAGCAGTTCTTC	CASRPGTASYNEQFF
14	TRBV5-6	-	TRBD1	TRBJ1-2	TGTGCCAGCAGCTTGGTGGACAGGGTGAACGGCTACACCTTC	CASSLVDRVNGYTF
14	TRBV28	-	TRBD2	TRBJ2-2	TGTGCCAGCAGGACTAGCGGGAGCACCGGGGAGCTGTTTTTT	CASRTSGSTGELFF
18	TRBV7-7	-	-	TRBJ2-7	TGTGCTAGCAGCTTAGCGTTATCTGGGACCGACCGAACCTACGAGCAGTACTTC	CASSLALSGTDRTYEQYF
16	TRBV7-9	-	-	TRBJ2-2	TGTGCCAGCAGGCTCCCATACAGGTTTGACACCGGGGAGCTGTTTTTT	CASRLPYRFDTGELFF
15	TRBV7-2	-	TRBD1	TRBJ1-1	TGTGCCAGCAGCCCAGGGGGGGCAGGGAGCACTGAAGCTTTCTTT	CASSPGGAGSTEAFF
11	TRBV10-2	-	-	TRBJ1-1	TGCGCCAGCAGTGAGGGCGGTGAAGCTTTCTTT	CASSEGGEAFF
14	TRBV25-1	-	-	TRBJ1-6	TGTGCCAGCAGTGAACGTAACGTTAATTCACCCCTCCACTTT	CASSERNVNSPLHF
16	TRBV28	-	TRBD2	TRBJ2-2	TGTGCCAGCAGTTTGAGTGGGAGGGCCCTTGCCGGGGAGCTGTTTTTT	CASSLSGRALAGELFF
14	TRBV9	medium-sized	TRBD1	TRBJ1-2	TGTGCCAGCAGCGTCGGGGACAGTAACTATGGCTACACCTTC	CASSVGDSNYGYTF
17	TRBV18	-	TRBD2	TRBJ2-5	TGTGCCAGCTCAGCCGGGACTAGCGGGAGTAGTGGAGAGACCCAGTACTTC	CASSAGTSGSSGETQYF
13	TRBV19	-	TRBD1	TRBJ1-2	TGTGCCAGTGCCGACCGGACAGGGAGAGGCTACACCTTC	CASADRTGRGYTF
16	TRBV6-1	-	TRBD2	TRBJ2-7	TGTGCCAGCAGTGCCAACCTAGCGGGAGGGCCCTACGAGCAGTACTTC	CASSANLAGGPYEQYF
15	TRBV6-1	-	-	TRBJ2-7	TGTGCCAGCAGTGTCGTAGAGGGAGGATCCTACGAGCAGTACTTC	CASSVVEGGSYEQYF
18	TRBV2	-	TRBD2	TRBJ2-5	TGTGCCAGCAGTGAAAGTCTAGCGGGGGGCCGGCCCAAAGAGACCCAGTACTTC	CASSESLAGGRPKETQYF
14	TRBV18	-	TRBD1	TRBJ2-7	TGTGCCAGCTCACCACGACAGGGAGTTGACGAGCAGTACTTC	CASSPRQGVDEQYF
15	TRBV6-5	-	-	TRBJ1-1	TGTGCCAGCAGTTACTCGATGCGTATGAACACTGAAGCTTTCTTT	CASSYSMRMNTEAFF
11	TRBV5-1	once	-	TRBJ1-2	TGCGCCAGCAGCCCTGGACAGGGCTACACCTTC	CASSPGQGYTF
14	TRBV13	-	TRBD1	TRBJ1-1	TGTGCCAGCAGAAACAGGGGTAGGAACACTGAAGCTTTCTTT	CASRNRGRNTEAFF
17	TRBV18	-	-	TRBJ1-4	TGTGCCAGCTCACCACCGAGGCAGACTGGTACTAATGAAAAACTGTTTTTT	CASSPPRQTGTNEKLFF
12	TRBV29-1	-	-	TRBJ2-2	TGCAGCGGACGTTTCAACACCGGGGAGCTGTTTTTT	CSGRFNTGELFF
11	TRBV20-1	-	-	TRBJ1-4	TGCAGTGCTAGATATAATGAAAAACTGTTTTTT	CSARYNEKLFF
16	TRBV28	-	-	TRBJ2-7	TGTGCCAGCAGTTTTGGAGGCCCCCTGAGGGGGGGCGAGCAGTACTTC	CASSFGGPLRGGEQYF
12	TRBV14	few	-	TRBJ2-5	TGTGCCAGCAGCCATCTAGGGGAGACCCAGTACTTC	CASSHLGETQYF
13	TRBV6-5	-	TRBD1	TRBJ1-2	TGTGCCAGCACCGAAAGGGACAGCAGTGGCTACACCTTC	CASTERDSSGYTF
15	TRBV28	-	TRBD2	TRBJ2-3	TGTGCCAGCAGTTCGATCGGTGGGGAGGGAAATACGCAGTATTTT	CASSSIGGEGNTQYF
15	TRBV19	once	-	TRBJ2-3	TGTGCCAGTAGTATCGGCGAAGTTAACACAGATACGCAGTATTTT	CASSIGEVNTDTQYF
13	TRBV28	-	-	TRBJ2-7	TGTGCCAGCCGCCGACTCCCGGCCCACGAGCAGTACTTC	CASRRLPAHEQYF
12	TRBV25-1	few	-	TRBJ2-5	TGTGCCAGCAGTGGAAGATACTGGACCCAGTACTTC	CASSGRYWTQYF
16	TRBV25-1	-	-	TRBJ1-2	TGTGCCAGCAGTGAATATGGTCCAGACTGGGGCTATGGCTACACCTTC	CASSEYGPDWGYGYTF
15	TRBV28	-	-	TRBJ1-3	TGTGCCAGCAGTTCCCCTGGGGTGACAGGAAACACCATATATTTT	CASSSPGVTGNTIYF
15	TRBV6-1	-	TRBD1	TRBJ1-5	TGTGCCAGCAGGGGACAGCCCAAAATCAATCAGCCCCAGCATTTT	CASRGQPKINQPQHF
12	TRBV5-1	once	-	TRBJ2-3	TGCGCCAGCAGCCCGGACTCGAATACGCAGTATTTT	CASSPDSNTQYF
13	TRBV6-1	-	-	TRBJ2-4	TGTGCCAGCAGAGGAGGGTCCAAAAACATTCAGTACTTC	CASRGGSKNIQYF
15	TRBV27	-	-	TRBJ2-1	TGTGCCAGCAGTTTATCGTCCAGGGGTTACAATGAGCAGTTCTTC	CASSLSSRGYNEQFF
12	TRBV7-9	-	-	TRBJ1-1	TGTGCCAGCAGCCCTGGTGGGGACCGAGCTTTCTTT	CASSPGGDRAFF
16	TRBV11-2	once	TRBD1	TRBJ1-4	TGTGCCAGCAGCCAACCCCGACAGGGGGTATTTGAAAAACTGTTTTTT	CASSQPRQGVFEKLFF
15	TRBV28	-	TRBD1	TRBJ1-1	TGTGCCAGCAGTTTACCGGGACAGCTGAACACTGAAGCTTTCTTT	CASSLPGQLNTEAFF
15	TRBV4-1	-	TRBD1	TRBJ2-7	TGCGCCAGCAGCCAAGGGACAGGGAGCTCCTACGAGCAGTACTTC	CASSQGTGSSYEQYF
14	TRBV7-6	-	-	TRBJ2-7	TGTGCCAGCAGCTTTGGGGGGGACACCTACGAGCAGTACTTC	CASSFGGDTYEQYF